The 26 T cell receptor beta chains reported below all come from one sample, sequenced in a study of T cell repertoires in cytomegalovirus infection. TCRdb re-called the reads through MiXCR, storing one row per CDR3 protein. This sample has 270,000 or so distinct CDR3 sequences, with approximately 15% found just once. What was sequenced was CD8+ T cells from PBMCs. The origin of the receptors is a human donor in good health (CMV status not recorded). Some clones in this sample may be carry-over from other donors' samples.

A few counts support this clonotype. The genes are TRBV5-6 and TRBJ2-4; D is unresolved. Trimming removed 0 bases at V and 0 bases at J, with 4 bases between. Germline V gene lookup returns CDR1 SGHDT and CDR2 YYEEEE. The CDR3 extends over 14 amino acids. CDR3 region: CASSLGLAKNIQYF. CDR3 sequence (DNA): TGTGCCAGCAGCTTGGGTCTAGCCAAAAACATTCAGTACTTC. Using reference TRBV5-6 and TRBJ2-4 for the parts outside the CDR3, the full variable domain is DAGVTQSPTHLIKTRGQQVTLRCSPKSGHDTVSWYQQALGQGPQFIFQYYEEEERQRGNFPDRFSGHQFPNYSSELNVNALLLGDSALYLCASSLGLAKNIQYFGAGTRLSVL.

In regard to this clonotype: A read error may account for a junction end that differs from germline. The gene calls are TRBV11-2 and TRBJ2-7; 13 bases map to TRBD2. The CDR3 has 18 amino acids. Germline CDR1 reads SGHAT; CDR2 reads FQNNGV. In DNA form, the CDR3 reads TGTGACAGCAGCTTAGATTGGATCTTACTAGCGGGGGGGGCCGAGCAGTACTTC. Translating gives CDSSLDWILLAGGAEQYF.

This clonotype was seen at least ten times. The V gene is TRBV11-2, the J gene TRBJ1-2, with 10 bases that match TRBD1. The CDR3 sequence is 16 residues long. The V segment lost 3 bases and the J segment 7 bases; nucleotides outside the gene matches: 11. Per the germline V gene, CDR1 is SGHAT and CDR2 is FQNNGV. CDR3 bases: TGTGCCAGCAGCTTTACCGGGACAGGGGTTTTGCGTGGCTACACCTTC. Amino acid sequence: CASSFTGTGVLRGYTF.

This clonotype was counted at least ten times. CDR3 bases: TGTGCCAGCAGTTTGGGGGGGCCTCCAGATACGCAGTATTTT. Protein product: CASSLGGPPDTQYF. The chain is built from TRBV12-3 or TRBV12-4 and TRBJ2-3; tentative D call: TRBD2 (7 bases). The CDR3 length is 14 residues. V was pared by 3 bases and J by 4 bases, with 11 bases between.

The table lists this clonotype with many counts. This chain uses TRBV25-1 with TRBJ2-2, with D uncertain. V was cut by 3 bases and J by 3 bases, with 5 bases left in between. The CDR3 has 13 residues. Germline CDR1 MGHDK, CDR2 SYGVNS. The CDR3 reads CASSDRYTGELFF. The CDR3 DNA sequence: TGTGCCAGCAGTGACCGATACACCGGGGAGCTGTTTTTT.

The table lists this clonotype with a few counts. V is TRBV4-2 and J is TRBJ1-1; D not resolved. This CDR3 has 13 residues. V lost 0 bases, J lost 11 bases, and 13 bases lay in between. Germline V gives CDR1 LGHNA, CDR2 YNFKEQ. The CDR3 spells CASSQDPGERAFF. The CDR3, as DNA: TGTGCCAGCAGCCAAGACCCCGGTGAAAGGGCTTTCTTT.

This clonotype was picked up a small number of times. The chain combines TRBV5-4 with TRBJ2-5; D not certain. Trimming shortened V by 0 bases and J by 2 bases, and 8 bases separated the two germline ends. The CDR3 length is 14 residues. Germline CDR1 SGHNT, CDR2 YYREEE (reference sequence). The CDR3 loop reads CASSLDSIQETQYF. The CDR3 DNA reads TGTGCCAGCAGCTTGGACAGTATACAAGAGACCCAGTACTTC.

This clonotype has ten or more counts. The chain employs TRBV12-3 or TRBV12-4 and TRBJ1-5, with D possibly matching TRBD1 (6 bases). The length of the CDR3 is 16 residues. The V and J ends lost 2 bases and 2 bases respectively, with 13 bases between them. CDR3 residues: CASSLTGPGGNQPQHF. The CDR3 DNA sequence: TGTGCCAGCAGTTTAACAGGGCCAGGGGGCAATCAGCCCCAGCATTTT.

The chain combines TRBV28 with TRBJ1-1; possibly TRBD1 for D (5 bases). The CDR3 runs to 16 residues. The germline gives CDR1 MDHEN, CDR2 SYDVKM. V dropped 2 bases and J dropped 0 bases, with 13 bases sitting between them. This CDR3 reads CASSLAIDSLNTEAFF. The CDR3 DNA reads TGTGCCAGCAGTTTAGCTATAGACAGCTTGAACACTGAAGCTTTCTTT.

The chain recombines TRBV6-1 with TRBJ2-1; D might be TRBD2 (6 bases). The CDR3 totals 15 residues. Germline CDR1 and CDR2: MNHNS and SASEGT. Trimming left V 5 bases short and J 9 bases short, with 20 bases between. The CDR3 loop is CASSRRDSPFIEQFF. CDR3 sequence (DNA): TGTGCCAGCAGTCGGCGGGACTCACCCTTCATTGAGCAGTTCTTC.

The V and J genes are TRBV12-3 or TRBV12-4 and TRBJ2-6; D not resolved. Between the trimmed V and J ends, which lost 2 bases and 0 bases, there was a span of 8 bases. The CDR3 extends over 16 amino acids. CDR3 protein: CASSLFPFSGANVLTF. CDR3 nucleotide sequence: TGTGCCAGCAGTTTATTTCCTTTCTCTGGGGCCAACGTCCTGACTTTC.

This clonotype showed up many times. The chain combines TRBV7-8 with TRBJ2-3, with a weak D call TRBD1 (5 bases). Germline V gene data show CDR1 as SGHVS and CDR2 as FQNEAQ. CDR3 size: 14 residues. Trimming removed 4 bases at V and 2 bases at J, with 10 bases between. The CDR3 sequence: CASSSKGFTDTQYF. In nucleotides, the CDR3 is TGTGCCAGCAGCTCCAAGGGGTTCACAGATACGCAGTATTTT.

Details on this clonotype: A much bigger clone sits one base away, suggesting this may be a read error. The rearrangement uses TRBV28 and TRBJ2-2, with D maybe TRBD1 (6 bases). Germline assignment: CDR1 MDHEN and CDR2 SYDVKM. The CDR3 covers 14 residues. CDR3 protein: CASSPYRDTRELFF. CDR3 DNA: TGTGCCAGCAGCCCTTACAGGGACACCAGGGAGCTGTTTTTT.

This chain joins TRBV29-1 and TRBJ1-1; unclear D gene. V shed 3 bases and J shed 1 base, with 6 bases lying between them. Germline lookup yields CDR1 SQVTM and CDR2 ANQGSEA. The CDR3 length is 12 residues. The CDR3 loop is CSVDRTNTEAFF. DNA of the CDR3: TGCAGCGTTGACAGGACGAACACTGAAGCTTTCTTT.

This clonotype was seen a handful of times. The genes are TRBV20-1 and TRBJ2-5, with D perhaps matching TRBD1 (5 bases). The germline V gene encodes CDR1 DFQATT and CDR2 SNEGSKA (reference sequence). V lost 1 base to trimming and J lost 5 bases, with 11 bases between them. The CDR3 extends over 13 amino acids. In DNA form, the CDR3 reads TGCAGTGCTAGAGTTAGGGGATTGGAGACCCAGTACTTC. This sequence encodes CSARVRGLETQYF.

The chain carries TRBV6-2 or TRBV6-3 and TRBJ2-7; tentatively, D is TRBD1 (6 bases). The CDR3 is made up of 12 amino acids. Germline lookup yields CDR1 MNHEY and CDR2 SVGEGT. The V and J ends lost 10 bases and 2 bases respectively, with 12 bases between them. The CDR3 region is CATGGQTYEQYF. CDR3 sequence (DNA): TGTGCCACCGGCGGACAGACCTACGAGCAGTACTTC.

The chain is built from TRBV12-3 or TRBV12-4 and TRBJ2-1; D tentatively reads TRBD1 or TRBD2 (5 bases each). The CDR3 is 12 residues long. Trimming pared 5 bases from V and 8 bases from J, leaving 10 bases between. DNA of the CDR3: TGTGCCAGCAGTAAGGGGACGGATGAGCAGTTCTTC. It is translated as CASSKGTDEQFF.

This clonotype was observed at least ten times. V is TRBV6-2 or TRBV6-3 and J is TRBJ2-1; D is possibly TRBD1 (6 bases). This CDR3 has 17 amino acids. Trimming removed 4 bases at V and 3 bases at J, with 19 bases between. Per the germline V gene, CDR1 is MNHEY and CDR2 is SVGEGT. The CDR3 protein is CASSFLQTGEIYNEQFF. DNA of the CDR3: TGTGCCAGCAGTTTCCTCCAGACAGGTGAAATCTACAATGAGCAGTTCTTC.

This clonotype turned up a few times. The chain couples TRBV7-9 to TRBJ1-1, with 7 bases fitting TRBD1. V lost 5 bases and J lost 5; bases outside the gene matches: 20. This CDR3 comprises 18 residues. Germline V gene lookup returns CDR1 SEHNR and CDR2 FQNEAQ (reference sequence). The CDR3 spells CASSPLLTGVTALTEAFF. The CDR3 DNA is TGTGCCAGCAGCCCACTACTCACAGGGGTGACGGCACTGACTGAAGCTTTCTTT.

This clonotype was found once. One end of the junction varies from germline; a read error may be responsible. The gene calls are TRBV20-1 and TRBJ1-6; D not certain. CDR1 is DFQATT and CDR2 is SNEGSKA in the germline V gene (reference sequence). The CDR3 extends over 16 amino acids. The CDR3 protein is CSSRRPAEGYNSPLHF. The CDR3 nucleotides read TGCAGTTCTAGACGGCCAGCCGAAGGCTATAATTCACCCCTCCACTTT.

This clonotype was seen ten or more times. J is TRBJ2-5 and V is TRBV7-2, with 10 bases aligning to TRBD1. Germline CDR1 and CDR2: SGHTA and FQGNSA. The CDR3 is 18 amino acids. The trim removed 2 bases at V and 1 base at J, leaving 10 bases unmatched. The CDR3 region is CASSLRVGTGAFQETQYF. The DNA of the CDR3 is TGTGCCAGCAGCTTAAGGGTCGGGACAGGGGCCTTCCAAGAGACCCAGTACTTC.

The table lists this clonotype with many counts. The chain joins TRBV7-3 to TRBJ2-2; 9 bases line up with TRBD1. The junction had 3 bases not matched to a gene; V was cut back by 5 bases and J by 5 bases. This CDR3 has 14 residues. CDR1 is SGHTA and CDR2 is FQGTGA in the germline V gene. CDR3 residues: CASSPTGGTGELFF. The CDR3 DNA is TGTGCCAGCAGCCCGACAGGGGGGACCGGGGAGCTGTTTTTT.

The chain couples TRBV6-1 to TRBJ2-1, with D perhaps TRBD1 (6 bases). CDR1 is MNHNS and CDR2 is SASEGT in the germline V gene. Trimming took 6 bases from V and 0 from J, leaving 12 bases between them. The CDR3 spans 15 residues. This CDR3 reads CASRDRTSSYNEQFF. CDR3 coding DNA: TGTGCCAGCAGAGACAGGACCAGCTCCTACAATGAGCAGTTCTTC.

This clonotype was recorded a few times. Here the CDR3 DNA reads TGTGCCAGCAGAACTCGACAGGGGTTGGGTCGGTCGGAAAAACTGTTTTTT. Its protein product is CASRTRQGLGRSEKLFF. V is TRBV28 and J is TRBJ1-4; 8 bases agree with TRBD1. With 6 bases clipped from V and 8 bases from J, the junction kept 17 bases outside the gene matches. Looked up from germline, CDR1 is MDHEN and CDR2 is SYDVKM. This CDR3 is 17 amino acids long.

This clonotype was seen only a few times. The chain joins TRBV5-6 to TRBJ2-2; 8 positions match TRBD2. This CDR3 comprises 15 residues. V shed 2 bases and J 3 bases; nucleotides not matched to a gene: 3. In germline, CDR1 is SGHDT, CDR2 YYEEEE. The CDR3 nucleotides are TGTGCCAGCAGCTTAAAGCGGGGGTACACCGGGGAGCTGTTTTTT. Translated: CASSLKRGYTGELFF.

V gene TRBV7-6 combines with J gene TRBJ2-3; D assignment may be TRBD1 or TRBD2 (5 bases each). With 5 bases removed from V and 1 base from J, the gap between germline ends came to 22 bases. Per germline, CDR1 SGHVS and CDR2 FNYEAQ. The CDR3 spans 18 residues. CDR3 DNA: TGTGCCAGCAGCCCGGGACCGGGAAAAGCAATCGGCACAGATACGCAGTATTTT. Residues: CASSPGPGKAIGTDTQYF.